The 16 T cell receptor beta chains below come from one sample, sequenced in a study of regulatory T cells in long-lasting Graves disease. Time point reported: newly diagnosed GD, antithyroid drugs for less than 3 months. Isolated PBMC RNA provided the starting material for the TCR library. Construction of the TCR beta libraries employed iRepertoire HTBI primers in conjunction with Arm-PCR of CDR3 regions. In TCRdb, the multiplex PCR reads were re-called with MiXCR into one record per CDR3 protein. The sample carries approximately 480,000 distinct CDR3 sequences, around 15% recorded once. The sample was also reused in another study, on T cells in Graves' hyperthyroidism and ophthalmopathy.

The source material was peripheral blood mononuclear cells (PBMCs), sampled at new diagnosis, from a patient treated with antithyroid drugs. The receptors were sampled from a man in his forties with Graves disease.

To note about this clonotype: Germline is not matched at one junction end, which may reflect a read error. The genes are TRBV12-3 or TRBV12-4 and TRBJ2-2; TRBD2 aligns across 11 bases. This CDR3 contains 16 residues. CDR3 protein: CASSLALAGGPGKLFF. CDR3 nucleotide sequence: TGTGCCAGCAGTTTAGCGCTAGCGGGAGGTCCCGGGAAGCTGTTTTTT.

The chain is built from TRBV5-4 and TRBJ2-5, with D tentatively TRBD2 (5 bases). V was clipped by 3 bases and J by 1 base, with 13 bases between them. There are 15 residues in the CDR3. Germline lookup yields CDR1 SGHNT and CDR2 YYREEE (reference sequence). In DNA form, the CDR3 reads TGTGCCAGCAGCTCCCCGGGGAGTCTCCAAGAGACCCAGTACTTC. Its protein product is CASSSPGSLQETQYF.

This clonotype was seen ten or more times. One end of the junction is discordant with germline, which a read error may explain. The V gene is TRBV5-1, the J gene TRBJ2-1, with D maybe TRBD1 (7 bases). Germline assignment: CDR1 SGHRS and CDR2 YFSETQ. CDR3 length: 15 amino acids. The CDR3 DNA reads as TGTGCCAGCAGTGGAGGGGACAGCTCCTACAATGAGCAGTTCTTC. Translated: CASSGGDSSYNEQFF.

This clonotype was seen at least ten times. The chain recombines TRBV20-1 with TRBJ2-2; 7 bases fit TRBD2. The germline V gene has CDR1 DFQATT and CDR2 SNEGSKA (reference sequence). The CDR3 sequence is 14 residues long. Trimming cost V 5 bases and J 7 bases; bases outside gene matches: 10. The chain's CDR3 is CSAYSGLSLGELFF. CDR3 DNA sequence: TGCAGTGCTTACTCGGGACTATCGCTCGGGGAGCTGTTTTTT.

This clonotype was seen once. A much larger clonotype is one base distant, so this may be a read error. This chain joins TRBV6-1 and TRBJ1-1; TRBD1 matches at 7 bases. V gave up 5 bases and J gave up 7 bases; unmatched junction bases: 1. Germline V gene sequence: CDR1 MNHNS, CDR2 SASEGT. The CDR3 consists of 11 residues. The CDR3 DNA sequence: TGTGCCAGCAGTACAGGGGTTGAAGCTTTCTTT. It yields the protein CASSTGVEAFF.

This clonotype occurred many times. J is TRBJ2-7 and V is TRBV24-1; TRBD2 matches 10 bases. The CDR3 spans 15 residues. Trimming removed 4 bases from V and 3 bases from J; junction bases left unmatched: 5. Germline values: CDR1 KGHDR, CDR2 SFDVKD. The CDR3: CATSEASGSGYEQYF. The CDR3 region has the DNA TGTGCCACCAGTGAGGCTAGCGGGAGTGGCTACGAGCAGTACTTC.

The sample holds many counts of this clonotype. V usage is TRBV20-1 and J usage is TRBJ2-7, with 8 nucleotides matching TRBD1. Germline V lookup: CDR1 DFQATT, CDR2 SNEGSKA (reference sequence). Losses at the gene ends were 3 bases for V and 4 bases for J; bases not matched to a gene: 11. CDR3 length equals 15 residues. In DNA form, the CDR3 reads TGCAGTGCTAGTTACTCGTCAGGGGGCTTGTACGAGCAGTACTTC. The encoded protein is CSASYSSGGLYEQYF.

This clonotype has at least ten counts. The CDR3 sequence is CASSAGSGGRGLEQYF. In nucleotides, the CDR3 is TGTGCCAGCAGCGCCGGTTCCGGCGGGAGGGGGTTGGAGCAGTACTTC. The chain uses TRBV12-3 or TRBV12-4 and TRBJ2-7, with 9 bases that match TRBD2. J gave up 7 bases and V 6 bases, and 16 bases lay outside the gene matches. The CDR3 runs to 16 residues.

V and J are TRBV29-1 and TRBJ2-5; D might be TRBD1 or TRBD2, each matching 6 bases. Trimming took off 7 bases at V and 4 bases at J, with 13 bases between the two ends. This CDR3 is built from 12 residues. Germline V gives CDR1 SQVTM, CDR2 ANQGSEA. This chain's CDR3 is CSGPGAGETQYF. The CDR3 region has the DNA TGCAGCGGCCCGGGGGCGGGAGAGACCCAGTACTTC.

Only a few counts were recorded for this clonotype. The chain uses TRBV3-1 and TRBJ2-1, with unresolved D. The CDR3 extends over 14 amino acids. Germline CDR1 is LGHDT and CDR2 is YNNKEL (reference sequence). V lost 4 bases to trimming and J lost 7 bases, with 14 bases between them. CDR3 sequence: CASSRDTVDNEQFF. CDR3 coding DNA: TGTGCCAGCAGCCGAGACACGGTGGATAATGAGCAGTTCTTC.

This clonotype was counted ten times or more. The genes are TRBV3-1 and TRBJ1-1; maybe TRBD1 (5 bases). Germline lookup yields CDR1 LGHDT and CDR2 YNNKEL (reference sequence). Trimming removed 1 base at V and 10 bases at J, with 19 bases between. The CDR3 has 15 residues. This chain's CDR3 is CASSQGPGRERGAFF. DNA of the CDR3: TGTGCCAGCAGCCAAGGTCCTGGCAGGGAGAGGGGAGCTTTCTTT.

As concerns this clonotype: A much larger clone lies one base from this, so it may be a read error. The V and J genes are TRBV30 and TRBJ2-5; no reliable D call. Per germline, CDR1 GTSNPN and CDR2 SVGIG (reference sequence). The CDR3 extends over 15 amino acids. The CDR3 nucleotides are TGTGCCTGGAGTGAGGCAGGCAACTATCAAGAGGCCCAGTACTTC. Its protein is CAWSEAGNYQEAQYF. The complete variable domain, with remaining parts taken from reference TRBV30 and TRBJ2-5, reads SQTIHQWPATLVQPVGSPLSLECTVEGTSNPNLYWYRQAAGRGLQLLFYSVGIGQISSEVPQNLSASRPQDRQFILSSKKLLLSDSGFYLCAWSEAGNYQEAQYFGPGTRLLVL.

A word on this clonotype: A read error may explain this, as a much larger clone is one base away. This sequence joins TRBV7-9 and TRBJ2-7, with 11 bases aligning to TRBD2. This CDR3 has 15 residues. The germline V gene encodes CDR1 SEHNR and CDR2 FQNEAQ (reference sequence). As DNA, the CDR3 is TGTGTCAGCAGCGTCGGGACTAGCGGCTCCTACGAGCAGTACTTC. Protein sequence: CVSSVGTSGSYEQYF.

In this sample, this clonotype turned up a few times. A clone one base away is much larger, so this may be a read error. The chain carries TRBV7-8 and TRBJ2-1, with a weak D call TRBD2 (5 bases). The germline V gene encodes CDR1 SGHVS and CDR2 FQNEAQ. There are 16 residues in the CDR3. V lost 1 base to trimming and J lost 5 bases, with 15 bases between them. The DNA for the CDR3 is TGTGCCAGCAGCTTAGTCCGGGGAGACGTGGACAATGAGCAGTTCTTC. Residues: CASSLVRGDVDNEQFF.

This clonotype was observed a handful of times. The gene calls are TRBV12-3 or TRBV12-4 and TRBJ1-2; no reliable D call. This CDR3 contains 14 residues. Trimming pared 5 bases from V and 0 bases from J, leaving 10 bases between. The CDR3 DNA reads as TGTGCCAGCAGTCCGACACTATCTAACTATGGCTACACCTTC. It codes for CASSPTLSNYGYTF.

In its sample, this clonotype was seen many times. The chain employs TRBV7-8 and TRBJ2-7; 10 bases align to TRBD1. The CDR3 is 15 residues long. Trimming at V came to 2 bases and at J to 5 bases, leaving 6 bases not matched to a gene. Germline V gives CDR1 SGHVS, CDR2 FQNEAQ. CDR3 region: CASSLRDRGKNEQYF. The DNA of the CDR3 is TGTGCCAGCAGCTTAAGGGACAGGGGAAAGAACGAGCAGTACTTC.